Listed below are T cell receptor beta chains from one sample, sequenced in a study of CD8+ T cells in alopecia areata. Using immunoSEQ multiplex PCR, the repertoire was profiled, and TCRdb retains in-frame clones only, with some absent. The table records 110,000 to 150,000 clones, roughly 62% of them present only once. The input for sequencing was CD4+ T cells sorted from blood, taken at week 0. The receptors stem from a human donor with alopecia areata. CDR3s include the opening cysteine and the closing phenylalanine or tryptophan. D genes are given only for firm matches. Expanded clones get a size class; other rows say once, few or many, or leave the size out.

TRBV5-1	NA	TRBD1	TRBJ2-7	CASSLATGGIFEQYF	TGCGCCAGCAGCTTGGCTACAGGGGGCATCTTCGAGCAGTACTTC
TRBV7-2	few	NA	TRBJ2-2	CASSLMGAAGELFF	TGTGCCAGCAGCTTAATGGGGGCGGCAGGGGAGCTGTTTTTT
TRBV29-1	few	NA	TRBJ1-1	CSVGVRADTEAFF	TGCAGCGTTGGGGTTCGGGCGGACACTGAAGCTTTCTTT
TRBV19	NA	NA	TRBJ2-5	CASSIFPMETQYF	TGTGCCAGTAGTATCTTCCCTATGGAGACCCAGTACTTC
TRBV29-1	few	TRBD1	TRBJ2-3	CSVTGTATDTQYF	TGCAGCGTAACCGGGACAGCCACAGATACGCAGTATTTT
TRBV4-3	few	NA	TRBJ2-1	CASSQDGGPYNEQFF	TGCGCCAGCAGCCAAGACGGGGGCCCCTACAATGAGCAGTTCTTC
TRBV9	few	NA	TRBJ1-2	CASSVVGGPRTF	TGTGCCAGCAGCGTAGTTGGAGGGCCTAGGACCTTC
TRBV5-1	NA	NA	TRBJ1-2	CASSSGQLRGYTF	TGCGCCAGCAGCTCAGGACAGCTCCGGGGCTACACCTTC
TRBV5-1	NA	NA	TRBJ2-5	CASNSIPGEETQYF	TGCGCCAGTAATTCCATACCAGGTGAAGAGACCCAGTACTTC
TRBV7-2	few	TRBD1	TRBJ2-7	CASSSRQGYYEQYF	TGTGCCAGCAGCTCTAGACAGGGCTACTACGAGCAGTACTTC
TRBV4-3	NA	TRBD2	TRBJ2-5	CASSQDSGGRETQYF	TGCGCCAGCAGCCAAGACAGCGGGGGCCGGGAGACCCAGTACTTC
TRBV5-4	NA	TRBD1	TRBJ1-4	CASSPGQVEKLFF	TGTGCCAGCAGCCCGGGACAGGTTGAAAAACTGTTTTTT
TRBV29-1	NA	TRBD1	TRBJ1-5	CSVGTGASNQPQHF	TGCAGCGTCGGGACAGGGGCAAGCAATCAGCCCCAGCATTTT
TRBV4-2	few	NA	TRBJ1-5	CASSQGTTLGDSNQPQHF	TGTGCCAGCAGCCAAGGGACTACTCTAGGGGATAGCAATCAGCCCCAGCATTTT
TRBV29-1	NA	NA	TRBJ2-7	CSVNTFYEQYF	TGCAGCGTTAACACCTTCTACGAGCAGTACTTC
TRBV19	few	NA	TRBJ1-1	CASAPINIGLTEAFF	TGTGCCAGTGCACCCATTAATATCGGTCTCACTGAAGCTTTCTTT